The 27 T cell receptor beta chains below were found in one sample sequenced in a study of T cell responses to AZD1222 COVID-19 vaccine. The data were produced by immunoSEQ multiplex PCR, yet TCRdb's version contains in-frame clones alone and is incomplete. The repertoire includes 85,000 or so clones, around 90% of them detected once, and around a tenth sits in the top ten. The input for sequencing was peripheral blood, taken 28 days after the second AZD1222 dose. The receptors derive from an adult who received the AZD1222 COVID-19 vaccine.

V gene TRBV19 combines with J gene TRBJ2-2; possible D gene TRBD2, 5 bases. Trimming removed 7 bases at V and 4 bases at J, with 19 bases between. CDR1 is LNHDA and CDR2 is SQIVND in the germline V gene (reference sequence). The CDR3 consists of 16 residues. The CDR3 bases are TGTGCCAGTACCCTGACCAGCGGACGGCTCACCGGGGAGCTGTTTTTT. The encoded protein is CASTLTSGRLTGELFF.

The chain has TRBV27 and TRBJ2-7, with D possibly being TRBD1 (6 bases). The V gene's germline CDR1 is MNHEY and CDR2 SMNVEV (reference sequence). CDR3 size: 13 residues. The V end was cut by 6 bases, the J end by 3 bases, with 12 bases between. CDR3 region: CASRGGGGYEQYF. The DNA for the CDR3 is TGTGCCAGCAGAGGGGGTGGGGGCTACGAGCAGTACTTC.

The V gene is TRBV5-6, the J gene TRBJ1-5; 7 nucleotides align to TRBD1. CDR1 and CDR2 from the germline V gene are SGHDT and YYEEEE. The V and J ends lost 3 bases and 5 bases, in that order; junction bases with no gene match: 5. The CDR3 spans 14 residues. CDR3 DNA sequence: TGTGCCAGCAGCTCGACAGGGTTCCATCAGCCCCAGCATTTT. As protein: CASSSTGFHQPQHF. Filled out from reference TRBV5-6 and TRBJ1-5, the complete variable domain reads DAGVTQSPTHLIKTRGQQVTLRCSPKSGHDTVSWYQQALGQGPQFIFQYYEEEERQRGNFPDRFSGHQFPNYSSELNVNALLLGDSALYLCASSSTGFHQPQHFGDGTRLSIL.

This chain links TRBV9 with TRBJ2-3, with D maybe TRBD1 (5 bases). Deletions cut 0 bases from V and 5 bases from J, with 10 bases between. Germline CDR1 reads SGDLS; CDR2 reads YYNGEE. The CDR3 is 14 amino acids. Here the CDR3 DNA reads TGTGCCAGCAGCGTAGGACAGTTGGAAGATACGCAGTATTTT. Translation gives CASSVGQLEDTQYF.

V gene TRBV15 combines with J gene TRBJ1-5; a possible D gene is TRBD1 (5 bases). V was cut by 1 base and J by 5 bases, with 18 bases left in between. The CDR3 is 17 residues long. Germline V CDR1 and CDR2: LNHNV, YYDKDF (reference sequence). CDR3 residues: CATSRGPRIMGDQPQHF. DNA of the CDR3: TGTGCCACCAGCAGAGGCCCTCGAATAATGGGGGATCAGCCCCAGCATTTT. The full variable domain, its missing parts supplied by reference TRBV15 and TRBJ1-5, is DAMVIQNPRYQVTQFGKPVTLSCSQTLNHNVMYWYQQKSSQAPKLLFHYYDKDFNNEADTPDNFQSRRPNTSFCFLDIRSPGLGDTAMYLCATSRGPRIMGDQPQHFGDGTRLSIL.

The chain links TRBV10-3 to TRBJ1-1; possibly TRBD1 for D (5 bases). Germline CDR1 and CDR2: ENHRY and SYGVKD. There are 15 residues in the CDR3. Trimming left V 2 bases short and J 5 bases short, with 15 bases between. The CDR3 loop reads CAISEPGGARTEAFF. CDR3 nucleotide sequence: TGTGCCATCAGTGAGCCCGGAGGGGCTAGGACTGAAGCTTTCTTT.

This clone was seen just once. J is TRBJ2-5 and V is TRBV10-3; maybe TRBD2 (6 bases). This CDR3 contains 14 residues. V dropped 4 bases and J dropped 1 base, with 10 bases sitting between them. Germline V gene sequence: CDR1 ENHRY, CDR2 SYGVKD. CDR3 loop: CAISAGTLQETQYF. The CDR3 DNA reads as TGTGCCATCAGTGCCGGGACTCTCCAAGAGACCCAGTACTTC.

The CDR3 DNA is TGTGCCAGCAGTCCCTTCTGGACAGGGGGAACCGGGGAGCTGTTTTTT. Its protein is CASSPFWTGGTGELFF. The genes are TRBV27 and TRBJ2-2, with TRBD1 matching over 10 bases. V lost 5 bases, J lost 5 bases, and 8 bases stayed unmatched. The CDR3 runs to 16 residues. Germline V lookup: CDR1 MNHEY, CDR2 SMNVEV (reference sequence).

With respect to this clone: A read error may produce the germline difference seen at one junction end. The CDR3 sequence: CASSMGGAPQETQYF. The DNA of the CDR3 is TGTGCTAGCAGCATGGGGGGGGCTCCCCAAGAGACCCAGTACTTC. This chain joins TRBV7-7 and TRBJ2-5; a possible D gene is TRBD2 (7 bases). CDR1 is SSHAT and CDR2 is FNYEAQ in the germline V gene (reference sequence). The CDR3 contains 15 residues.

The CDR3 here is CASRFKEDQETQYF. CDR3 DNA: TGTGCCAGCAGGTTCAAGGAGGACCAAGAGACCCAGTACTTC. V is TRBV2 and J is TRBJ2-5; TRBD2 is a possible D gene (5 bases). V was trimmed by 6 bases and J by 0 bases, leaving 11 bases between them. The CDR3 has 14 amino acids. Germline values: CDR1 SNHLY, CDR2 FYNNEI.

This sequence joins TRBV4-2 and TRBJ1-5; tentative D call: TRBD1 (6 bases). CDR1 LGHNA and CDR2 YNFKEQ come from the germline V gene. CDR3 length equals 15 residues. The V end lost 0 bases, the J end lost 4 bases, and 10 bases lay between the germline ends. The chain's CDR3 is CASSQDLGTNQPQHF. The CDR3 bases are TGTGCCAGCAGCCAAGATCTTGGGACAAATCAGCCCCAGCATTTT.

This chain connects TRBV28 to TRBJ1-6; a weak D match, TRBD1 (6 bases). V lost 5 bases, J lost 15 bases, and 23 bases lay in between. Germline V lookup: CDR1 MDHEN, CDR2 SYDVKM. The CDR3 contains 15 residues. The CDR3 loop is CASSPGESGIRLLHF. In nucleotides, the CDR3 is TGTGCCAGCAGTCCAGGGGAATCAGGGATTCGTCTCCTCCACTTT.

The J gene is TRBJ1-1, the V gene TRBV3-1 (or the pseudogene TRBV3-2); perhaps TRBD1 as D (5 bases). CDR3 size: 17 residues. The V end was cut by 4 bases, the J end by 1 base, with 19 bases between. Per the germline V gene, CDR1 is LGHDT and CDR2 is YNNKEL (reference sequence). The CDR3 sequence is CASSPLPGGGTNTEAFF. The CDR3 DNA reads TGTGCCAGCAGCCCACTACCTGGGGGTGGGACGAACACTGAAGCTTTCTTT.

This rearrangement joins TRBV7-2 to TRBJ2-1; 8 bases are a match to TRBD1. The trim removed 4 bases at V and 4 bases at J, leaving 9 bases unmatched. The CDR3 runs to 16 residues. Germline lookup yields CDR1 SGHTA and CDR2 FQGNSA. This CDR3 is CASSSGGRRWYNEQFF. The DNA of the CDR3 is TGTGCCAGCAGCTCAGGGGGCCGACGTTGGTACAATGAGCAGTTCTTC. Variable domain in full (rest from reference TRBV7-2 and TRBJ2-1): GAGVSQSPSNKVTEKGKDVELRCDPISGHTALYWYRQSLGQGLEFLIYFQGNSAPDKSGLPSDRFSAERTGGSVSTLTIQRTQQEDSAVYLCASSSGGRRWYNEQFFGPGTRLTVL.

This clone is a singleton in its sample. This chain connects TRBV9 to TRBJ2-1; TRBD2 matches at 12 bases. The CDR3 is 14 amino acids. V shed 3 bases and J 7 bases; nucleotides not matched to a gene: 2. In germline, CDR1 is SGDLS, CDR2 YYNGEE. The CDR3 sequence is CASSGGTSGNEQFF. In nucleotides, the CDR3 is TGTGCCAGCAGCGGAGGGACTAGCGGGAATGAGCAGTTCTTC. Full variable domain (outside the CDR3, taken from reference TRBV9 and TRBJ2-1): DSGVTQTPKHLITATGQRVTLRCSPRSGDLSVYWYQQSLDQGLQFLIQYYNGEERAKGNILERFSAQQFPDLHSELNLSSLELGDSALYFCASSGGTSGNEQFFGPGTRLTVL.

CDR3 protein: CASSESLGAGTEAFF. The CDR3 nucleotides are TGTGCCAGCAGTGAGTCCCTAGGGGCCGGCACTGAAGCTTTCTTT. The chain uses TRBV25-1 and TRBJ1-1; D perhaps matches TRBD1 (5 bases). V lost 3 bases, J lost 4 bases, and 15 bases lay in between. From germline, CDR1 is MGHDK and CDR2 SYGVNS. The CDR3 runs to 15 residues.

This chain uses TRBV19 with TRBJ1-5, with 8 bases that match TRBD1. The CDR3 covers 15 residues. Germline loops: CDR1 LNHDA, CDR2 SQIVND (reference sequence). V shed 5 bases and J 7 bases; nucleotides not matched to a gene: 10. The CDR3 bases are TGTGCCAGTAGTCCCATGGACAGGGATATACAGCCCCAGCATTTT. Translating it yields CASSPMDRDIQPQHF.

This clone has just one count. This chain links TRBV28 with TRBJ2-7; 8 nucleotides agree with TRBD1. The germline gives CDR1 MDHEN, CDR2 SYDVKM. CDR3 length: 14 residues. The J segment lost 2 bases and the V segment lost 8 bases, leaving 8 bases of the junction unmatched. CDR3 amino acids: CASHDRGPPYEQYF. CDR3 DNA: TGTGCCAGCCACGACAGGGGCCCCCCCTACGAGCAGTACTTC.

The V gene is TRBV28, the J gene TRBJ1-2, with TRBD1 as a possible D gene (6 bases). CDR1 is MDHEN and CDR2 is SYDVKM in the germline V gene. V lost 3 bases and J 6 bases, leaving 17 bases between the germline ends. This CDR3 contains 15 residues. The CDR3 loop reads CASSFLRGGGNGYTF. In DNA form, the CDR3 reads TGTGCCAGCAGTTTCCTGAGGGGAGGGGGTAATGGCTACACCTTC.

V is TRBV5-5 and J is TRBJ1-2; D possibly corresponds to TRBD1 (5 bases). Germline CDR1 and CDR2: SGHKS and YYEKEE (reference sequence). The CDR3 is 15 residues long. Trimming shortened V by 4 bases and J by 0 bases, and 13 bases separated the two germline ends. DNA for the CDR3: TGTGCCAGCAGCAAAGCATCGACAGCTAACTATGGCTACACCTTC. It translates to CASSKASTANYGYTF.

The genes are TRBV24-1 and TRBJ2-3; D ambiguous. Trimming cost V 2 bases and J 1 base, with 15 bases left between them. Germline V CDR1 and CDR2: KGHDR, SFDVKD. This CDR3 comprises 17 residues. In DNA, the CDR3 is TGTGCCACCAGTGATTCCCCCCCCGTCCGGGGCACAGATACGCAGTATTTT. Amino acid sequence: CATSDSPPVRGTDTQYF.

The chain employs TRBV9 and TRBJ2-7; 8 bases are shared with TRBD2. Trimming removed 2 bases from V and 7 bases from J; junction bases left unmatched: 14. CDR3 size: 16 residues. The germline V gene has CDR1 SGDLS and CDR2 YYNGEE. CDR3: CASSVQSTSGGGEQYF. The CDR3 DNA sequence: TGTGCCAGCAGCGTCCAGAGCACTAGCGGAGGAGGGGAGCAGTACTTC.

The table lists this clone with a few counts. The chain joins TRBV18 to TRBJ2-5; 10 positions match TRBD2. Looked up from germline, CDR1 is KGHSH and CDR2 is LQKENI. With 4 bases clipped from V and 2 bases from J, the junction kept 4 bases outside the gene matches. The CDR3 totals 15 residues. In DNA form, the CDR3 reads TGTGCCAGCTCACGGCCTAGCGGGGGACAAGAGACCCAGTACTTC. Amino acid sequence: CASSRPSGGQETQYF.

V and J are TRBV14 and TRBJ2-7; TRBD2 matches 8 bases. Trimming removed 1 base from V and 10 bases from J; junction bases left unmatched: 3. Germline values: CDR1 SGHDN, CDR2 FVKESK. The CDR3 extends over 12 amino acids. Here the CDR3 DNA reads TGTGCCAGCAGCCAAGCTAGCGGGTATCAGTACTTC. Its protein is CASSQASGYQYF.

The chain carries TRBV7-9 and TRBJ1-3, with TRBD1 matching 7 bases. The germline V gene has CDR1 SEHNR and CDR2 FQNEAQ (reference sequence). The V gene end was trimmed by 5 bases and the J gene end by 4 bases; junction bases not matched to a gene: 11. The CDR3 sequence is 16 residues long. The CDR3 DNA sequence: TGTGCCAGCAGCCCCGTTCAGGCAGGGGGAGGAAACACCATATATTTT. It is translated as CASSPVQAGGGNTIYF.

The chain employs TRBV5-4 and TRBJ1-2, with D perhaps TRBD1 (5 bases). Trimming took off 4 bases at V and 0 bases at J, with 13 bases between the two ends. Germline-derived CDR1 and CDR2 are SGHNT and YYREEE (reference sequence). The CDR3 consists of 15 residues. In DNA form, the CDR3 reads TGTGCCAGCAGCGACGGGGCAGGAGCTAACTATGGCTACACCTTC. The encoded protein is CASSDGAGANYGYTF.

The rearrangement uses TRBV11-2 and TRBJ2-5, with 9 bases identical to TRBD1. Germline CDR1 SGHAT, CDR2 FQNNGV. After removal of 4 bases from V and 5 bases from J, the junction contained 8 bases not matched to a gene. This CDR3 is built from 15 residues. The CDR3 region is CASSSNRGPGETQYF. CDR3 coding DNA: TGTGCCAGCAGCTCCAACAGGGGGCCGGGGGAGACCCAGTACTTC.